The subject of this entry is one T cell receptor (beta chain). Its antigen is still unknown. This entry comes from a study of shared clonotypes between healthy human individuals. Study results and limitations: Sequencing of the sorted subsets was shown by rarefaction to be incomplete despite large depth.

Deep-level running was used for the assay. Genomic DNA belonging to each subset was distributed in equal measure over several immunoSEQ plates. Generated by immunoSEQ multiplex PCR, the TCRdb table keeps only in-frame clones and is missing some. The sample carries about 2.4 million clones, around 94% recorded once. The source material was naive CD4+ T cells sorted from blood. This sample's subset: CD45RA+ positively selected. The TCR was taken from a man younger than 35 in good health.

The CDR3 DNA reads TGTGCCAGCAGCCGACAGATACGGGTCTACGAGCAGTACTTC. This translates into CASSRQIRVYEQYF. The V and J genes are TRBV5-6 and TRBJ2-7; perhaps TRBD1 as D (5 bases). Per germline, CDR1 SGHDT and CDR2 YYEEEE. Trimming pared 4 bases from V and 3 bases from J, leaving 14 bases between. This CDR3 has 14 residues.